The 2 T cell receptor beta chains below were found in one sample sequenced in a study of brain T cells in children with intractable seizures. Repertoires were generated with immunoSEQ multiplex PCR, while TCRdb's copy carries only in-frame clones and drops some. The table lists about 320,000 clones, more than 85% of them singletons. Time point noted: blood from clinic visit 5 months post-surgery; TSC patient then seizure free. Sequencing was performed on peripheral blood, taken around 5 months after surgery. The source is a boy under three years old with tuberous sclerosis and intractable seizures.

The genes are TRBV19 and TRBJ1-2; D not resolved. The CDR3 length is 11 residues. Trimming stripped 3 bases from V and 7 bases from J, with 6 bases between. Germline CDR1 LNHDA, CDR2 SQIVND (reference sequence). The CDR3 reads CASSMWSGYTF. The CDR3 nucleotides read TGTGCCAGTAGTATGTGGAGTGGCTACACCTTC.

In its sample, this clone was seen once. This rearrangement joins TRBV7-9 to TRBJ2-7; unclear D gene. Germline CDR1 SEHNR, CDR2 FQNEAQ (reference sequence). V shed 2 bases and J shed 2 bases, with 25 bases lying between them. This CDR3 region has 19 residues. The CDR3 DNA follows: TGTGCCAGCAGCTTATTGTTCACGGCTAAAGCCGGAGACACCTACGAGCAGTACTTC. It yields the protein CASSLLFTAKAGDTYEQYF. Complete variable domain (other parts from reference TRBV7-9 and TRBJ2-7): DTGVSQNPRHKITKRGQNVTFRCDPISEHNRLYWYRQTLGQGPEFLTYFQNEAQLEKSRLLSDRFSAERPKGSFSTLEIQRTEQGDSAMYLCASSLLFTAKAGDTYEQYFGPGTRLTVT.